This TCR beta chain came from a study of T-cell reconstitution after alpha-beta-depleted transplantation in children. Unique molecular identifiers were built into the TCRbeta library. TCRdb reanalysed the PCR reads using MiXCR and keeps one entry per CDR3 protein. The sample consists of around 450,000 distinct CDR3 sequences, 8% to 11% of them appearing once. Termini included, the CDR3 measures 19 amino acids. CDR1 MNHEY and CDR2 SMNVEV come from the germline V gene (reference sequence). Comment on this clonotype: Its antigen remains unknown. Because the CDR3's place on the DNA is in doubt, the DNA is left out and the CDR3 is given as listed by TCRdb.

Study-wide findings and caveats: Reports say that about two months after transplant, the alpha-beta T cells came out of several hundred graft clones that had expanded. In some patients, recipient T cells and intrathymic progenitors surviving conditioning explained high day-60 diversity. T-cell numbers and diversity, one year after transplant, stemmed largely from T cells that were newly produced.

The material was PBMCs, obtained before TCRalphabeta/CD19-depleted stem cell transplant. This clonotype was sampled from a child aged 2-15 years with inherited bone marrow failure, due to receive a stem cell transplant. This rearrangement joins TRBV27 to TRBJ2-2; the table assigns TRBD1, which was not confirmed against the DNA. The CDR3 sequence: CASSFTPIGQARTPGSCFF.